This is a list of T cell receptor beta chains from one sample in a study of T cell responses to AZD1222 COVID-19 vaccine. Clones were sequenced by immunoSEQ multiplex PCR, and TCRdb holds only the in-frame ones, with some missing. The sample lists 140,000 to 150,000 clones; roughly 93% were seen once. This material consisted of peripheral blood, taken on day 0 of AZD1222 vaccination. All receptors derive from an adult in good health. The CDR3 runs from the conserved cysteine through the conserved F or W. A D gene is named only where the DNA matches it firmly. Size is omitted from some rows. Given values are once, few, many or a class for expanded clones.

V gene	clone size	D gene	J gene	CDR3 protein	CDR3 DNA
TRBV6-4	few	-	TRBJ2-2	CASSVTGENTGELFF	TGTGCCAGCAGTGTTACGGGGGAGAACACCGGGGAGCTGTTTTTT
TRBV7-2	-	-	TRBJ1-2	CASSLDAQPVNYGYTF	TGTGCCAGCAGCTTAGATGCACAACCCGTAAACTATGGCTACACCTTC
TRBV6-6	-	-	TRBJ2-6	CASSYSRGGANVLTF	TGTGCCAGCAGTTACTCGCGGGGAGGGGCCAACGTCCTGACTTTC
TRBV29-1	-	-	TRBJ1-3	CSVDTSGNTIYF	TGCAGCGTTGACACCTCTGGAAACACCATATATTTT
TRBV15	-	TRBD1	TRBJ1-1	CATSRDRENTEAFF	TGTGCCACCAGCCGGGACAGGGAGAACACTGAAGCTTTCTTT
TRBV6-5	-	-	TRBJ2-7	CASKQGGASYEQYF	TGTGCCAGTAAACAGGGGGGGGCCTCCTACGAGCAGTACTTC
TRBV4-1	-	-	TRBJ2-3	CASSPSRLDTQYF	TGCGCCAGCAGCCCCTCCAGGTTAGATACGCAGTATTTT
TRBV9	-	TRBD1	TRBJ1-6	CASSSMTGGNSPLHF	TGTGCCAGCAGCTCGATGACAGGGGGCAATTCACCCCTCCACTTT
TRBV7-4	-	TRBD1	TRBJ2-3	CASSQLTGADTQYF	TGTGCCAGCAGCCAGCTGACAGGGGCAGATACGCAGTATTTT
TRBV30	-	-	TRBJ1-6	CAWGTSNSPLHF	TGTGCCTGGGGGACAAGTAATTCACCCCTCCACTTT
TRBV28	-	TRBD2	TRBJ2-7	CASRGQGLAGSYEQYF	TGTGCCAGCAGAGGACAAGGACTAGCGGGGTCCTACGAGCAGTACTTC
TRBV10-2	once	TRBD2	TRBJ2-1	CASSGGGSPEQFF	TGCGCCAGCAGTGGTGGCGGGAGCCCTGAGCAGTTCTTC
TRBV7-2	-	TRBD1	TRBJ1-4	CASSSPGQGYEKLFF	TGTGCCAGCAGCTCGCCGGGACAGGGGTATGAAAAACTGTTTTTT
TRBV6-6	-	-	TRBJ2-1	CASIRTPSYNEQFF	TGTGCCAGCATACGGACACCTTCCTACAATGAGCAGTTCTTC
TRBV27	-	TRBD1	TRBJ1-1	CASSLGWGTDDTEAFF	TGTGCCAGCAGTTTGGGATGGGGGACAGACGACACTGAAGCTTTCTTT
TRBV4-1	-	TRBD1	TRBJ2-7	CASSQDLRRQGSYEQYF	TGCGCCAGCAGCCAAGATCTACGTCGACAGGGATCCTACGAGCAGTACTTC
TRBV10-3	-	TRBD1	TRBJ2-3	CAISESIVGRGRDTQYF	TGTGCCATCAGTGAGTCGATTGTCGGCAGGGGGCGGGATACGCAGTATTTT
TRBV9	-	-	TRBJ2-5	CASSVEPGGGGQETQYF	TGTGCCAGCAGCGTAGAGCCCGGCGGAGGGGGCCAAGAGACCCAGTACTTC
TRBV6-5	-	-	TRBJ1-5	CASSYSYWGNQPQHF	TGTGCCAGCAGTTACTCGTACTGGGGCAATCAGCCCCAGCATTTT
TRBV19	-	-	TRBJ1-1	CASSIGGIEVRAFF	TGTGCCAGTAGTATCGGCGGGATTGAGGTTCGGGCTTTCTTT
TRBV29-1	-	TRBD1	TRBJ1-1	CSVGRANGQGRENEAFF	TGCAGCGTGGGCCGTGCAAATGGACAGGGGAGGGAGAATGAAGCTTTCTTT
TRBV6-5	-	-	TRBJ1-3	CASSYSGPRGNTIYF	TGTGCCAGCAGTTACTCTGGCCCCCGCGGGAACACCATATATTTT
TRBV19	-	-	TRBJ1-2	CASSMNDAGSRYGYTF	TGTGCCAGTAGTATGAATGATGCGGGGTCCCGCTATGGCTACACCTTC
TRBV27	-	TRBD1	TRBJ1-4	CATSDLTGQVEKLFF	TGTGCCACCTCCGATTTGACAGGGCAGGTTGAAAAACTGTTTTTT
TRBV7-2	-	-	TRBJ1-1	CASSLAYRSTEAFF	TGTGCCAGCAGCTTAGCCTACAGAAGCACTGAAGCTTTCTTT
TRBV28	-	TRBD1	TRBJ1-5	CASSFRRDRADQPQHF	TGTGCCAGCAGTTTTCGCCGGGACAGGGCAGATCAGCCCCAGCATTTT
TRBV9	-	TRBD1	TRBJ2-7	CASSVVDRVGEQYF	TGTGCCAGCAGCGTAGTTGACAGGGTGGGCGAGCAGTACTTC